This TCR beta chain was captured by sequencing in a study of T cells in Graves' hyperthyroidism and ophthalmopathy. The source material, RNA transcripts, was used to amplify TCR beta CDR3 regions. RT-PCR in the first round (using the HTBI primer set) targeted the TCR CDR3. One entry per CDR3 protein results from TCRdb running MiXCR on the multiplex PCR reads. The sample gives hundreds of thousands of distinct CDR3 sequences, roughly 15% of which show up once; under 15% is in the top ten. Diagnoses were established using clinical symptoms, serum thyroxine and TRAb, thyroid ultrasound and orbital computed tomography. This clonotype was picked up a small number of times. The CDR3 runs 14 residues. V was pared by 8 bases and J by 1 base, with 15 bases between. In germline, CDR1 is MGHRA, CDR2 YSYEKL.

The J gene is TRBJ2-7, the V gene TRBV4-1; D remains unclear. Sequenced sample: blood. The clonotype originates from a man younger than 35 with Graves' ophthalmopathy. The CDR3 DNA sequence: TGCGCCAGCCGTCTGCGTTTGGGGTCCTACGAGCAGTACTTC. This codes for CASRLRLGSYEQYF.